This T cell receptor (beta chain) was captured by sequencing in a study of T cells in narcolepsy. About the study: Donors had narcolepsy type 1 or type 2, or were healthy controls. The study, taken as a whole, reports: No autoreactive T cell clone sequences appeared in some memory CD4+ repertoires.

Comment on this clone: Its antigen is still unknown.

Measured with immunoSEQ multiplex PCR; TCRdb has only the in-frame clones, and not every one. The table includes tens of thousands of clones, almost 85% detected once. The CDR3 extends over 15 amino acids. Trimming shortened V by 1 base and J by 4 bases, and 12 bases separated the two germline ends. CDR1 is LGHNA, CDR2 YNFKEQ, per germline. The chain carries TRBV4-2 and TRBJ2-3; the D is unclear. The sequence came from a human donor in good health. The specimen was memory (CD45RA-) CD4+ T cells from blood. The CDR3, as DNA: TGTGCCAGCAGCCAAGCCGTAACGAAGGCAGATACGCAGTATTTT. Protein product: CASSQAVTKADTQYF.